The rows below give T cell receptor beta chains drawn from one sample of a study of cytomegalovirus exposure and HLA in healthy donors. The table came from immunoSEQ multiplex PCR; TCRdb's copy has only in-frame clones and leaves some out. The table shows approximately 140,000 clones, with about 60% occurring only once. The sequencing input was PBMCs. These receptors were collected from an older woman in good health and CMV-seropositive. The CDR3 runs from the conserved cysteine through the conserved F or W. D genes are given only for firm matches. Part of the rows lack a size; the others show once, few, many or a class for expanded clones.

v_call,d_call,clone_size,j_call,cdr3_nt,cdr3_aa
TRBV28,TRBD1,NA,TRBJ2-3,TGTGCCAGCAGTTTGGGACAGGCGAGCACAGATACGCAGTATTTT,CASSLGQASTDTQYF
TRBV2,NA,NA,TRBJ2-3,TGTGCCAGCTCGGGACTCTGGGGCACAGATACGCAGTATTTT,CASSGLWGTDTQYF
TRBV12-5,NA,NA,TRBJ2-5,TGTGCTAGTGGTTTGGACGGGGGTCGAGAGACCCAGTACTTC,CASGLDGGRETQYF
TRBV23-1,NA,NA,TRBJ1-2,TGCGCCAGCAGCCAATCGGGGCAGAGCTATGGCTACACCTTC,CASSQSGQSYGYTF
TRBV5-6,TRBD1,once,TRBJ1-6,TGTGCCAGCAGCTTACTTCCTGGGACAGGGAGATCACCCCTCCACTTT,CASSLLPGTGRSPLHF
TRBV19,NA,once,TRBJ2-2,TGTGCCAGTAGTATTCGTCCGGGGAACACCGGGGAGCTGTTTTTT,CASSIRPGNTGELFF
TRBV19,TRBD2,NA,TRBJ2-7,TGTGCCAGTAGTCCGCGACCCCCAGCGGGGGAGGAGCAGTACTTC,CASSPRPPAGEEQYF
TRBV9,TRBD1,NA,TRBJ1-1,TGTGCCAGCAGCACGGAACAGGGGATGAACACTGAAGCTTTCTTT,CASSTEQGMNTEAFF
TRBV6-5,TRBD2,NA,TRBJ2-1,TGTGCCAGCAGTTACTCCGGGACTAGCGGTATAGAGCAGTTCTTC,CASSYSGTSGIEQFF
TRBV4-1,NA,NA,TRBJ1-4,TGCGCCAGCAGCCAACCTGCGGGATGGGAAAAACTGTTTTTT,CASSQPAGWEKLFF